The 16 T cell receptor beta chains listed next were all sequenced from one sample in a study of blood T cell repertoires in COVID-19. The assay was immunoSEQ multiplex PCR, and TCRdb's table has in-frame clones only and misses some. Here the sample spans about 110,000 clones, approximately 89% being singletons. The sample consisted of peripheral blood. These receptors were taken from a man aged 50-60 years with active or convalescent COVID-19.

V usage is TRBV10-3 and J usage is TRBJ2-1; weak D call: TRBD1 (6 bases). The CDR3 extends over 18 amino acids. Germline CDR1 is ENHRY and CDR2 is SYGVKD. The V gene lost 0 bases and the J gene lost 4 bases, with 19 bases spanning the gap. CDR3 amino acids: CAISESGSGPRGYNEQFF. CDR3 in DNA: TGTGCCATCAGTGAGTCGGGGTCGGGACCCAGGGGTTACAATGAGCAGTTCTTC.

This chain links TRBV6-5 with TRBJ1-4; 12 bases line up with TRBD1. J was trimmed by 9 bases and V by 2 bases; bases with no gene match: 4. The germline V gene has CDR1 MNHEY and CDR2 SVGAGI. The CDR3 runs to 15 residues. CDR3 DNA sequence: TGTGCCAGCAGTTACGACCGGGACAGGGGGCAAAAACTGTTTTTT. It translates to CASSYDRDRGQKLFF.

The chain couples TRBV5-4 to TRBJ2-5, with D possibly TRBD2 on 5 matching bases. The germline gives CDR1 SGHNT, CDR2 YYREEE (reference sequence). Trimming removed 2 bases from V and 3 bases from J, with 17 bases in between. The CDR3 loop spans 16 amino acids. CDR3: CASSFPNRGNEETQYF. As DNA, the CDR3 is TGTGCCAGCAGCTTTCCCAATCGGGGAAATGAAGAGACCCAGTACTTC.

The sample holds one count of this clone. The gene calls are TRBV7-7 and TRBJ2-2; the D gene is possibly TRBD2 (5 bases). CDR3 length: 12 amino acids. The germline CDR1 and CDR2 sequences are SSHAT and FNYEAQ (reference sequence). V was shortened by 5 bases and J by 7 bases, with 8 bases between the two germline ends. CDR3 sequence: CASSVSGGELFF. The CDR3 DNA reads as TGTGCCAGCAGCGTCAGCGGCGGGGAGCTGTTTTTT.

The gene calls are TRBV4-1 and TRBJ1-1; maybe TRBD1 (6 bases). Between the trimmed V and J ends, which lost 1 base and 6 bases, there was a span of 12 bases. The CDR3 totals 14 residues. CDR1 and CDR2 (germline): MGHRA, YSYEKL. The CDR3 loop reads CASSQVAGAAEAFF. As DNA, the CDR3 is TGCGCCAGCAGCCAAGTCGCAGGGGCCGCTGAAGCTTTCTTT.

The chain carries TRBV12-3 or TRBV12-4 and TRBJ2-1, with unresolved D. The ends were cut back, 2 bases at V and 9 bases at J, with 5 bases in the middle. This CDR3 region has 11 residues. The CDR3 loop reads CASSLSSEQFF. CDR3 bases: TGTGCCAGCAGTTTAAGTAGTGAGCAGTTCTTC.

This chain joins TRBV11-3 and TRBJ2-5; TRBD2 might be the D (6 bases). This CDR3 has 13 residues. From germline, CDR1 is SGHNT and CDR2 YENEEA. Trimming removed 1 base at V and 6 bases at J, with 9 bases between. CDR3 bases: TGTGCCAGCAGCTTAGGAACTAGCAAGACCCAGTACTTC. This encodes CASSLGTSKTQYF.

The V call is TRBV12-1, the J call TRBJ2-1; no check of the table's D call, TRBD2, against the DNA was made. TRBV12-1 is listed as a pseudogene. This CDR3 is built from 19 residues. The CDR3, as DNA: TGTGCCAGCAGCTCCCGGACTAGCGGGACGGGACCTTTCTACAATGAGCAGTTCTTC. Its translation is CASSSRTSGTGPFYNEQFF.

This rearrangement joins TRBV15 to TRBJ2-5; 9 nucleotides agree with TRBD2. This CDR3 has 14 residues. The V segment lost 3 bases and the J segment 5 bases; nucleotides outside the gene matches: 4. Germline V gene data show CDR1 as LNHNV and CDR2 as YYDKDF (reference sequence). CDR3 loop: CATSSSGSSETQYF. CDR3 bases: TGTGCCACCAGCAGTAGCGGGAGCTCGGAGACCCAGTACTTC.

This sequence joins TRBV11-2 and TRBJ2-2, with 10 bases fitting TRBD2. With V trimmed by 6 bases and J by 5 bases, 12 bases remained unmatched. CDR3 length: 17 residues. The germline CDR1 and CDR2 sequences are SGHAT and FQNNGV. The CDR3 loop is CASRPITSGIFTGELFF. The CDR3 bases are TGTGCCAGCAGGCCTATTACTAGCGGGATTTTTACCGGGGAGCTGTTTTTT.

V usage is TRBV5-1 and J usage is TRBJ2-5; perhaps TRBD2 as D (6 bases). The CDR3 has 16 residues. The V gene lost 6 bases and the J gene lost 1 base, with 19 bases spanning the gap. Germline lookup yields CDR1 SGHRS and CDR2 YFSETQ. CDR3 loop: CASNPSGGAAQETQYF. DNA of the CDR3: TGCGCCAGCAACCCTTCCGGCGGGGCGGCCCAAGAGACCCAGTACTTC.

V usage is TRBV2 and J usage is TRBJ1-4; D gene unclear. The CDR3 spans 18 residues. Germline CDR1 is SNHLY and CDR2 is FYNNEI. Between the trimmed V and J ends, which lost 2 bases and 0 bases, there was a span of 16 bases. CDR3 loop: CASSESSRVPATNEKLFF. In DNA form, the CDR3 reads TGTGCCAGCAGTGAAAGCTCGAGGGTACCTGCAACTAATGAAAAACTGTTTTTT.

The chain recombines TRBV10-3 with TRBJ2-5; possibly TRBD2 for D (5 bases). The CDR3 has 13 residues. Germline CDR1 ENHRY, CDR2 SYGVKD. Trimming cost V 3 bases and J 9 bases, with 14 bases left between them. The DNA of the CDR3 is TGTGCCATCAGTGAAAGGGAGACCGAGGCCCAGTACTTC. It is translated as CAISERETEAQYF.

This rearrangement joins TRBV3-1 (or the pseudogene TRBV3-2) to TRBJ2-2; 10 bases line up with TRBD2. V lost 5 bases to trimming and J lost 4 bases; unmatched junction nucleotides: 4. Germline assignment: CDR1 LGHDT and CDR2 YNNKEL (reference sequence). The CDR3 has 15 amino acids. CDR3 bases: TGTGCCAGCAGCTCCAGCGGGAGGGCCACCGGGGAGCTGTTTTTT. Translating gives CASSSSGRATGELFF.

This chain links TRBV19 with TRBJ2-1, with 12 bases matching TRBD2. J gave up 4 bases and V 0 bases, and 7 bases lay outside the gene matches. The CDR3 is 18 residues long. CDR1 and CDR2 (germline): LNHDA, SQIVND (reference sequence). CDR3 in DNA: TGTGCCAGTAGTATAGATGGGAAACTAGCGGGAGGTTACAATGAGCAGTTCTTC. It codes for CASSIDGKLAGGYNEQFF.

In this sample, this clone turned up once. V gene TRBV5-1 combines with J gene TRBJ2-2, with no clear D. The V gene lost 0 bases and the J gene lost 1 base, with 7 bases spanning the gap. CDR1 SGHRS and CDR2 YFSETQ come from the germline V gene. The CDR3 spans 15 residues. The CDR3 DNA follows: TGCGCCAGCAGCTTGGGCGGAAAGAACACCGGGGAGCTGTTTTTT. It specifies CASSLGGKNTGELFF.